These 17 T cell receptor beta chains share one sample of origin, sequenced in a study of blood T cells in healthy people across ages. Next came a second PCR, run for about 6 to 12 cycles, which used a sample-barcoded 5' primer along with a J-beta primer mix. One entry per CDR3 protein results from TCRdb running MiXCR on the 5' RACE reads. The top ten hold 3% to 4% of the sample, which has about 510,000 distinct CDR3 sequences, about 28% seen once. This sample also appeared in a second study, on T cells of mothers and their children.

The sequenced sample was blood. Receptor source: a boy aged 2 to 10 in good health.

This clonotype appeared a single time. The gene calls are TRBV29-1 and TRBJ2-2, with D perhaps TRBD2 (5 bases). The V end was cut by 4 bases, the J end by 0 bases, with 9 bases between. The germline V gene encodes CDR1 SQVTM and CDR2 ANQGSEA. The CDR3 is 14 residues long. The CDR3: CSVARASNTGELFF. The CDR3 region has the DNA TGCAGCGTTGCGCGGGCTTCGAACACCGGGGAGCTGTTTTTT.

This clonotype was detected a few times. J is TRBJ2-5 and V is TRBV20-1; 9 bases align to TRBD1. The trim removed 1 base at V and 4 bases at J, leaving 4 bases unmatched. Germline V lookup: CDR1 DFQATT, CDR2 SNEGSKA (reference sequence). The CDR3 covers 14 residues. Here the CDR3 reads CSARGGTGRETQYF. In DNA form, the CDR3 reads TGCAGTGCTAGAGGAGGGACAGGGCGAGAGACCCAGTACTTC.

This clonotype turned up a few times. J is TRBJ2-5 and V is TRBV16; D is ambiguous. The J call is doubtful: the DNA matches TRBJ2-7 better. The CDR3 length is 15 residues. CDR1 is KGHSY, CDR2 FQNENV, per germline. The chain's CDR3 is CASSQNNKLPYEQYF. DNA for the CDR3: TGTGCCAGCAGCCAAAACAATAAACTCCCCTACGAGCAGTACTTC.

This clonotype was seen more than once but under ten times. V is TRBV29-1 and J is TRBJ2-5, with D maybe TRBD2 (6 bases). The J call is uncertain, as TRBJ2-7 better fits the DNA end. CDR1 SQVTM and CDR2 ANQGSEA come from the germline V gene. The CDR3 spans 12 residues. CDR3: CSVVSWGDEQYF. The CDR3 nucleotides read TGCAGCGTTGTGTCATGGGGGGACGAGCAGTACTTC.

V usage is TRBV10-3 and J usage is TRBJ1-2; TRBD1 aligns across 7 bases. CDR3 size: 13 residues. Looked up from germline, CDR1 is ENHRY and CDR2 is SYGVKD. V gave up 7 bases and J gave up 4 bases; unmatched junction bases: 6. CDR3 protein: CAITGTDFYGYTF. The DNA for the CDR3 is TGTGCCATCACAGGGACAGATTTCTATGGCTACACCTTC.

The chain combines TRBV27 with TRBJ2-5; 11 bases map to TRBD2. In germline, CDR1 is MNHEY, CDR2 SMNVEV (reference sequence). V shed 5 bases and J 5 bases; nucleotides not matched to a gene: 4. This CDR3 is 14 amino acids long. The DNA of the CDR3 is TGTGCCAGCAGTATCGGGACTAGCGGTGAGACCCAGTACTTC. It codes for CASSIGTSGETQYF.

This clonotype turned up a few times. This rearrangement joins TRBV7-9 to TRBJ1-4; D unresolved. The CDR3 loop spans 14 amino acids. Germline V gene data show CDR1 as SEHNR and CDR2 as FQNEAQ (reference sequence). With 1 base removed from V and 6 bases from J, the gap between germline ends came to 9 bases. The CDR3 sequence: CASSLVELDEKLFF. In DNA form, the CDR3 reads TGTGCCAGCAGCTTAGTAGAGTTAGATGAAAAACTGTTTTTT.

The rearrangement uses TRBV10-3 and TRBJ2-6, with 8 bases aligning to TRBD1. The CDR3 runs 18 residues. Germline V gene sequence: CDR1 ENHRY, CDR2 SYGVKD. The V gene end was trimmed by 4 bases and the J gene end by 0 bases; junction bases not matched to a gene: 8. The chain's CDR3 is CAISGSQGANSGANVLTF. The CDR3 bases are TGTGCCATCAGTGGGTCCCAGGGGGCAAACTCTGGGGCCAACGTCCTGACTTTC.

This clonotype came up a few times. The V and J genes are TRBV12-5 and TRBJ2-5, with D possibly matching TRBD1 (6 bases). This CDR3 has 15 residues. V lost 7 bases and J 2 bases, leaving 17 bases between the germline ends. Germline V lookup: CDR1 LGHNT, CDR2 FRNRAP. CDR3: CASVSSIGGQETQYF. The CDR3, as DNA: TGTGCTAGTGTTTCCTCGATAGGGGGACAAGAGACCCAGTACTTC.

This clonotype showed up just once. The rearrangement joins TRBV15 to TRBJ1-5; no definite D call. This CDR3 region has 12 residues. Germline CDR1 LNHNV, CDR2 YYDKDF (reference sequence). V was pared by 0 bases and J by 7 bases, with 4 bases between. CDR3 in amino acids: CATSRDGQPQHF. CDR3 coding DNA: TGTGCCACCAGCAGAGACGGACAGCCCCAGCATTTT.

This clonotype was counted at least ten times. The CDR3, as DNA: TGTGCCAGCAGCTCATCCCCGACCGAGAATGAAAAACTGTTTTTT. This encodes CASSSSPTENEKLFF. The J gene is TRBJ1-4, the V gene TRBV7-2; D uncertain. V was clipped by 4 bases and J by 5 bases, with 14 bases between them. The germline CDR1 and CDR2 sequences are SGHTA and FQGNSA. The CDR3 spans 15 residues.

The genes are TRBV9 and TRBJ2-1; D unresolved. Deletions cut 0 bases from V and 4 bases from J, with 14 bases between. Germline assignment: CDR1 SGDLS and CDR2 YYNGEE. There are 16 residues in the CDR3. CDR3: CASSVESSRRYNEQFF. The CDR3 DNA reads as TGTGCCAGCAGCGTAGAGTCTTCCCGACGTTACAATGAGCAGTTCTTC.

A few counts support this clonotype. This rearrangement joins TRBV7-8 to TRBJ2-3; TRBD2 matches 9 bases. The trim removed 2 bases at V and 2 bases at J, leaving 2 bases unmatched. The CDR3 has 15 amino acids. CDR1 SGHVS and CDR2 FQNEAQ come from the germline V gene. The CDR3 reads CASSLKREVTDTQYF. For the CDR3, the DNA is TGTGCCAGCAGCTTAAAGCGGGAGGTCACAGATACGCAGTATTTT.

The chain links TRBV5-4 to TRBJ1-5; D unresolved. The CDR3 consists of 16 residues. V was shortened by 2 bases and J by 2 bases, with 14 bases between the two germline ends. Germline V CDR1 and CDR2: SGHNT, YYREEE (reference sequence). DNA for the CDR3: TGTGCCAGCAGCTTCACACCTAATACGGGCAATCAGCCCCAGCATTTT. Translating it yields CASSFTPNTGNQPQHF.

This clonotype appeared a few times. This chain uses TRBV20-1 with TRBJ2-5, with D tentatively TRBD2 (5 bases). Trimming removed 3 bases from V and 2 bases from J, with 13 bases in between. Germline V gene data show CDR1 as DFQATT and CDR2 as SNEGSKA (reference sequence). The CDR3 extends over 14 amino acids. This CDR3 reads CSASVPRGQETQYF. The DNA for the CDR3 is TGCAGTGCTAGCGTTCCACGGGGACAAGAGACCCAGTACTTC.

Points on this clonotype: This sequence may be a read error, since a much larger clone differs from it by one base. The V call is TRBV25-1, the J call TRBJ2-5; TRBD1 matches 7 bases. Near its end, the DNA agrees better with TRBJ2-1, so the J call may be wrong. CDR3 size: 14 residues. Per the germline V gene, CDR1 is MGHDK and CDR2 is SYGVNS. The CDR3 region is CASSEYLTGTEQFF. DNA for the CDR3: TGTGCCAGCAGTGAATACTTGACAGGGACTGAGCAGTTCTTC.

As concerns this clonotype: A clone one base away is much larger, so this may be a read error. No conserved phenylalanine or tryptophan ends this CDR3, so it is likely a read error. This chain uses TRBV7-9 with TRBJ1-2, with TRBD1 matching 8 bases. The V and J ends lost 2 bases and 6 bases, in that order; junction bases with no gene match: 2. CDR1 SEHNR and CDR2 FQNEAQ come from the germline V gene (reference sequence). The CDR3 has 13 amino acids. CDR3 loop: CASSLPGGHGYTL. The CDR3 DNA reads TGTGCCAGCAGCTTACCAGGGGGCCATGGCTACACCCTC.